This T cell receptor (beta chain) stems from a study of cytomegalovirus exposure and HLA in healthy donors. Germline V CDR1 and CDR2: SGHDT, YYEEEE. With V trimmed by 4 bases and J by 9 bases, 13 bases remained unmatched. The CDR3 extends over 14 amino acids. Profiled with immunoSEQ multiplex PCR; TCRdb holds only in-frame clones, not every one. The sample has 120,000 to 150,000 clones, approximately 91% seen once. The genes are TRBV5-6 and TRBJ2-7; the match to TRBD1 covers 7 bases. Material for sequencing was PBMCs. This receptor was obtained from a man aged 18 to 29 in good health and CMV-seronegative. CDR3 protein: CASSPLGQEKVQYV. In DNA form, the CDR3 reads TGTGCCAGCAGCCCTCTCGGACAGGAGAAAGTGCAGTACGTC.